The text below deals with one T cell receptor (beta chain). The target of this receptor is not known. Nothing much larger sits one base from this clone, and base qualities are not available. V sheds 1 base and J sheds 12 bases, leaving 13 bases between their ends. Via the germline V gene, CDR1 is SGHDN and CDR2 FVKESK. Including the terminal cysteine and phenylalanine, the CDR3 comprises 13 residues. CDR3 DNA is the only sequence kept; it has 39 bases, read in frame from the first base. This record comes from a study of T cell changes during pregnancy in multiple sclerosis (dated by TCRdb to 2018 to 2020). The study in broad terms: The study looked at changes in the T cell repertoire across pregnancy in women with multiple sclerosis.

Libraries were prepared through the immunoSEQ multiplex PCR assay. Not all clones reach the TCRdb copy of this immuneACCESS table, which keeps in-frame sequences only. Checked studies attribute under half of the gap to unresolved V genes and leave the rest unexplained. Within this sample are fewer than 45,000 clones, with roughly 91% of them counted one time only. The biggest ten clones account for about 0.6% of the sample. The source material was CD4+ T cells from peripheral blood mononuclear cells, sampled in the third trimester of pregnancy. The sequence links TRBV14 to TRBJ2-1; the D gene assignment is ambiguous. This TCR was sampled from a female donor with multiple sclerosis, enrolled in a pregnancy study. The DNA sequence is given as TGTGCCAGCAGCCAAGCCCGGAGTCTGGCGCAGTTCTTC. This encodes CASSQARSLAQFF.